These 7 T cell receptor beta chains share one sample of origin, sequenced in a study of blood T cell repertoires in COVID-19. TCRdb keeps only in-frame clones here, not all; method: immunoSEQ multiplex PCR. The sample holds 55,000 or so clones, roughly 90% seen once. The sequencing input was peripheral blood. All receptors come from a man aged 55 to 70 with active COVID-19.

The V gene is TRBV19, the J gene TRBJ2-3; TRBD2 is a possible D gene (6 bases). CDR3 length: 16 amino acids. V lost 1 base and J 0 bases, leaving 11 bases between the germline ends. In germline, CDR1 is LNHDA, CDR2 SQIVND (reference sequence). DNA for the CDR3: TGTGCCAGTAGTATAGGCGCCGGGACTAGCACAGATACGCAGTATTTT. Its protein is CASSIGAGTSTDTQYF.

The CDR3 nucleotides read TGTGCCAGCAGCTTGACAGGGGAGACAGATACGCAGTATTTT. Translating it yields CASSLTGETDTQYF. The chain couples TRBV7-6 to TRBJ2-3; 8 nucleotides align to TRBD1. The germline gives CDR1 SGHVS, CDR2 FNYEAQ. This CDR3 has 14 amino acids. Trimming at V came to 3 bases and at J to 3 bases, leaving 2 bases not matched to a gene.

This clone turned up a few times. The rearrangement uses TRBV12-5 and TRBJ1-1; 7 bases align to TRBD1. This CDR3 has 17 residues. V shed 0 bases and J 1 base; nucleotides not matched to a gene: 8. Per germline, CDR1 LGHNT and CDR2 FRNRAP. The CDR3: CASGLVGGPSRNTEAFF. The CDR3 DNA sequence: TGTGCTAGTGGTTTGGTAGGGGGCCCCTCGAGGAACACTGAAGCTTTCTTT.

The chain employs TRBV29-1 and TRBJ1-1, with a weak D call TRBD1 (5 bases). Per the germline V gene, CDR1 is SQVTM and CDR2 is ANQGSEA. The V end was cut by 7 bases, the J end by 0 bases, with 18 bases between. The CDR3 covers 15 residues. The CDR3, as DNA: TGCAGCGCCTGGCCCGCAGGGCGACTGAACACTGAAGCTTTCTTT. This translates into CSAWPAGRLNTEAFF. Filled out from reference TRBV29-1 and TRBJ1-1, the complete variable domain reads SAVISQKPSRDICQRGTSLTIQCQVDSQVTMMFWYRQQPGQSLTLIATANQGSEATYESGFVIDKFPISRPNLTFSTLTVSNMSPEDSSIYLCSAWPAGRLNTEAFFGQGTRLTVV.

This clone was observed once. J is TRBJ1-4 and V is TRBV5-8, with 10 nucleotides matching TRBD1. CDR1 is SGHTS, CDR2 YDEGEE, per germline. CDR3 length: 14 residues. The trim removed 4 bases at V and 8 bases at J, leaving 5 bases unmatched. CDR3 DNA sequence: TGTGCCAGCAGCCTCGGGACAGGGGAAGAAAAACTGTTTTTT. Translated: CASSLGTGEEKLFF.

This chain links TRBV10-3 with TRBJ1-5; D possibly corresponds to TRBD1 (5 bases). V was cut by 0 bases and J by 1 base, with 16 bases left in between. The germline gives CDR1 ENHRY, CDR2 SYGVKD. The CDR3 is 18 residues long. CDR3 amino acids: CAISESNWQGVSNQPQHF. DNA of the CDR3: TGTGCCATCAGTGAGTCGAATTGGCAGGGTGTAAGCAATCAGCCCCAGCATTTT.

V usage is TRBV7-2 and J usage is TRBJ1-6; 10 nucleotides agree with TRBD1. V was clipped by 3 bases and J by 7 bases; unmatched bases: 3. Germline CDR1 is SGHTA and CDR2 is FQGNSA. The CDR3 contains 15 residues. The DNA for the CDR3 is TGTGCCAGCAGCTTGGGGACAGGGGTCAATTCACCCCTCCACTTT. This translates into CASSLGTGVNSPLHF.